This TCR beta chain derives from a study of blood T cell repertoires in COVID-19. Study as a whole: The United States, Italy and Spain were the sources of the acute and convalescent COVID-19 samples. PBMCs, B-cell-depleted T cells, or T cells were the source of the cDNA or gDNA that made up the material.

Per the original methods: Amplification of reference gene primers was used by the study to estimate nucleated cell counts. Method: immunoSEQ multiplex PCR; TCRdb's copy keeps in-frame clones and lacks some. V and J calls and clone size are as listed in that table; D and trimming were resolved from the DNA. The table has approximately 210,000 clones, about 86% seen once. This clone showed up just once. This CDR3 has 14 amino acids. Unmatched junction bases numbered 4, after V lost 4 bases and J lost 3 bases. Germline lookup yields CDR1 SGHNT and CDR2 YYREEE (reference sequence). The receptor comes from a woman in her sixties or seventies with acute or convalescent COVID-19. The chain is built from TRBV5-4 and TRBJ1-1; 9 bases line up with TRBD1. The specimen sequenced was peripheral blood. Here the CDR3 reads CASSRQGVDTEAFF. The CDR3 coding sequence is TGTGCCAGCAGCAGACAGGGGGTTGACACTGAAGCTTTCTTT.